The rows below give T cell receptor beta chains drawn from one sample of a study of blood T cell repertoires in COVID-19. Measured with immunoSEQ multiplex PCR; TCRdb has only the in-frame clones, and not every one. The repertoire holds some 150,000 clones, with 75% to 80% as singletons. The sequenced sample consisted of peripheral blood. The receptor source for this set is a man aged 80 or over with acute or convalescent COVID-19. Both conserved end residues are trimmed from each CDR3. Fields, in order: CDR3 length, V gene, CDR3 protein.

14 | TRBV18 | ASSSWSGGRTDTQY
14 | TRBV6-1 | ASSAQPTGEVYEQY
13 | TRBV2 | ASSGGRGVVDTQY
15 | TRBV5-1 | ASSPEGQGPSGNTIY
11 | TRBV10-3 | AIGGGGNQPQH
12 | TRBV6-2/TRBV6-3 | ASSYPAGAEKLF
14 | TRBV11-3 | ASSLDEARGRGEQY
11 | TRBV29-1 | SVPLAAQETQY
12 | TRBV2 | ASSELVTEETQY
14 | TRBV15 | ATSPLRTGMRQPQH
11 | TRBV5-4 | ASSLAIDYGYT
14 | TRBV7-9 | ASSRSGGFITGELF
13 | TRBV7-8 | ASSLAPFGANVLT
14 | TRBV15 | ATSRLPGTGAHEQY
12 | TRBV4-2 | ASSQDNGNEKLF
13 | TRBV25-1 | ASSEARGDKNIQY
13 | TRBV24-1 | ATSGGTGNTGELF
13 | TRBV14 | ASSDYLRQGNTIY
11 | TRBV7-2 | ASSFLGGEKLF
12 | TRBV5-1 | ASSPGGPQETQY
14 | TRBV7-3 | ASSSGQGSSYNEQF
11 | TRBV30 | AWSATGGYGYT
11 | TRBV19 | ATQGGSTDTQY
13 | TRBV9 | ASSVSDNSNTEAF
12 | TRBV10-2 | ASSAGDGYQPQH
12 | TRBV10-3 | AISESGRPSPLH
13 | TRBV5-1 | ASSTGQGVARGYT
12 | TRBV5-1 | ASSIQDVNEKLF
10 | TRBV19 | ASSIQGDTQY
14 | TRBV7-3 | ASSQTGGAGSYEQY
16 | TRBV30 | AWSFPLPGQGSSYEQY
12 | TRBV5-1 | ASSLSPTYNEQF
13 | TRBV5-1 | ASSLEGQGGNTIY